This is a list of T cell receptor beta chains from one sample in a study of T cells in tuberculosis. The repertoire was sequenced with immunoSEQ multiplex PCR; TCRdb's copy has only in-frame clones and lacks some. The data hold about 58,000 clones, with around 90% observed a single time. Sequences were obtained from CD1b-GMM tetramer-negative cells sorted from PBMCs. The source of these receptors is an adult woman with latent tuberculosis. Each CDR3 is given with its conserved first and last residue. The D gene is left open where the match is weak. Part of the rows lack a size; the others show once, few, many or a class for expanded clones.

j_call | v_call | d_call | clone_size | cdr3_nt | cdr3_aa
TRBJ2-5 | TRBV7-2 | TRBD1 | NA | TGTGCCAGCGAGAGGGGGCGCATGGAGACCCAGTACTTC | CASERGRMETQYF
TRBJ1-1 | TRBV30 | NA | NA | TGTGCCTGGAGGGGCGCAATCAACGCTGAAGCTTTCTTT | CAWRGAINAEAFF
TRBJ2-7 | TRBV27 | TRBD2 | NA | TGTGCCAGCAGTTTACTCCCTAGCGGGAGGGCCGGGTACGAGCAGTACTTC | CASSLLPSGRAGYEQYF
TRBJ2-7 | TRBV5-5 | TRBD2 | NA | TGTGCCAGCAGCCCCCGTTGGGGCGGGCTAGCGGCCAGCTTCTACGAGCAGTACTTC | CASSPRWGGLAASFYEQYF
TRBJ1-2 | TRBV28 | NA | NA | TGTGCCAGCATATCAGCGACGACCGTGGCTATGGTTGGCTACACCTTC | CASISATTVAMVGYTF
TRBJ1-2 | TRBV6-6 | NA | NA | TGTGCCACCAATTGGGAGAACTATGGCTACACCTTC | CATNWENYGYTF
TRBJ2-7 | TRBV7-2 | TRBD2 | NA | TGTGCCAGCAGCCCAGGGACTAGCGGGGCCTACGAGCAGTACTTC | CASSPGTSGAYEQYF
TRBJ1-2 | TRBV6-1 | NA | few | TGTGCCAGCAGTGAAGCGTTGGATATCGGGACATTCAATGGCTACACCTTC | CASSEALDIGTFNGYTF
TRBJ1-5 | TRBV6-5 | NA | once | TGTGCCAGCAGTTTGACTGCGGTGAGCAATCAGCCCCAGCATTTT | CASSLTAVSNQPQHF
TRBJ2-7 | TRBV11-2 | NA | NA | TGTGCCAGCAGCTTAGGAGCTGGCGGAACCTACGAGCAGTACTTC | CASSLGAGGTYEQYF
TRBJ2-7 | TRBV18 | TRBD1 | few | TGTGCCAGCTCACCAGGGACAGGGAAAGGCGAGCAGTACTTC | CASSPGTGKGEQYF
TRBJ1-1 | TRBV11-3 | NA | few | TGTGCCAGCAGCGATACGCCGAGCACTGAAGCTTTCTTT | CASSDTPSTEAFF
TRBJ1-5 | TRBV6-5 | NA | NA | TGTGCCAGCAGTTACCAATTCGGTGGGGGGCAGCCCCAGCATTTT | CASSYQFGGGQPQHF
TRBJ2-7 | TRBV7-2 | NA | NA | TGTGCCAGCAGCTCCCAACTTCCGGGAACTTACGAGCAGTACTTC | CASSSQLPGTYEQYF
TRBJ1-2 | TRBV5-6 | NA | NA | TGTGCCAGCAGCTCAAGGGGGGGCGGGTATGGCTACACCTTC | CASSSRGGGYGYTF
TRBJ1-2 | TRBV2 | NA | NA | TGTGCCAGCAGTGCTAGGGGAAATGGCTACACCTTC | CASSARGNGYTF
TRBJ1-1 | TRBV11-3 | NA | NA | TGTGCCAGCAGCTTGCAGGGGAGCACTGAAGCTTTCTTT | CASSLQGSTEAFF
TRBJ2-7 | TRBV5-6 | NA | NA | TGTGCCAGCAGCATGAGAGGGCCCAACGAGCAGTACTTC | CASSMRGPNEQYF
TRBJ1-5 | TRBV11-2 | NA | NA | TGTGCCAGCAGCTTAGAACCGGGTAGCAATCAGCCCCAGCATTTT | CASSLEPGSNQPQHF
TRBJ1-5 | TRBV23-1 | NA | NA | TGCGCCAGCAGTCAATCGAACAGGACCCATAGCAATCAGCCCCAGCATTTT | CASSQSNRTHSNQPQHF
TRBJ1-6 | TRBV10-3 | NA | NA | TGTGCCATCAGTGAGGGGGACATATCACCCCTCCACTTT | CAISEGDISPLHF
TRBJ1-3 | TRBV5-4 | NA | NA | TGTGCCAGCCACGACAGGCTCTCTGGAAACACCATATATTTT | CASHDRLSGNTIYF
TRBJ2-6 | TRBV6-4 | NA | NA | TGTGCCAGCAGTTCCCGCTCTGGGGCCAACGTCCTGACTTTC | CASSSRSGANVLTF